This T cell receptor (beta chain) was obtained from a study of blood T cell repertoires in COVID-19. Across the whole study: Some COVID-19 samples were acute and others convalescent; all came from the United States, Italy and Spain.

Study processing details: Scientists estimated how many nucleated cells there were by amplifying reference gene primers. Clones were sequenced by immunoSEQ multiplex PCR, and TCRdb holds only the in-frame ones, with some missing. The D gene and trimming were derived from the DNA, and the V and J assignments and clone size from that table. The sample yields fewer than 200,000 clones, about 85% seen once. V was clipped by 0 bases and J by 2 bases; unmatched bases: 3. Germline V CDR1 and CDR2: MNHEY, SVGAGI. The CDR3 is 16 amino acids. Sequencing was done on a sample of peripheral blood. The sequence was collected from a man aged 40-50 years with acute or convalescent COVID-19. The gene calls are TRBV6-5 and TRBJ1-5; 8 nucleotides agree with TRBD1. CDR3 DNA: TGTGCCAGCAGTTACTCCCAGGGGGCTGGCAATCAGCCCCAGCATTTT. Protein product: CASSYSQGAGNQPQHF.